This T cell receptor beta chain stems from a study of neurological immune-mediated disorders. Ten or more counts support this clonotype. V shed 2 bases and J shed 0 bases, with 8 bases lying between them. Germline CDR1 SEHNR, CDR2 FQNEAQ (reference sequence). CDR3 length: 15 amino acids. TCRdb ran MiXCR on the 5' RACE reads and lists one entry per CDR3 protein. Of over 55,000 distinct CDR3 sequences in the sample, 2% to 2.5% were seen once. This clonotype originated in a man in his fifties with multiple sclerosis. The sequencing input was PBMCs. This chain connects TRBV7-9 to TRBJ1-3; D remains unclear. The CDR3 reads CASSLSGDSGNTIYF. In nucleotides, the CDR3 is TGTGCCAGCAGCTTAAGTGGGGACTCTGGAAACACCATATATTTT.